What follows are 12 T cell receptor beta chains derived from one specimen sequenced in a study of T cells in Graves' hyperthyroidism and ophthalmopathy. Using RNA transcripts as the source, TCR beta CDR3 regions were amplified. HTBI primers were the set used in a first-round RT-PCR of the TCR CDR3. TCRdb fed the multiplex PCR reads into MiXCR, producing one record per CDR3 protein. The repertoire holds about 360,000 distinct CDR3 sequences, with 13% as singletons. Sample: blood. The receptor set was obtained from a woman under 30 with Graves' hyperthyroidism.

The chain is built from TRBV5-6 and TRBJ1-1; a weak D match, TRBD1 (5 bases). Germline V gene sequence: CDR1 SGHDT, CDR2 YYEEEE. Trimming cost V 9 bases and J 4 bases, with 16 bases left between them. The CDR3 runs 13 residues. The CDR3 loop reads CATKQGRSTEAFF. CDR3 coding DNA: TGTGCCACTAAGCAGGGTCGGTCCACTGAAGCTTTCTTT.

CDR3 region: CASSSLSGDHTEAFF. The DNA for the CDR3 is TGTGCCAGCAGCTCCCTCTCCGGAGATCACACTGAAGCTTTCTTT. The chain carries TRBV5-4 and TRBJ1-1; D is unclear. This CDR3 has 15 residues. Trimming shortened V by 3 bases and J by 3 bases, and 15 bases separated the two germline ends. The germline V gene encodes CDR1 SGHNT and CDR2 YYREEE (reference sequence).

This clonotype was recorded many times. V is TRBV5-1 and J is TRBJ2-1; 9 positions agree with TRBD2. CDR3 length equals 16 residues. CDR1 is SGHRS, CDR2 YFSETQ, per germline. Germline trimming cut 7 bases from V and 6 bases from J; bases unmatched to any gene: 14. Written as DNA, the CDR3 is TGCGCCAGCGCAACCGCCACAACTAGCGGGCGCAATGAGCAGTTCTTC. Its translation: CASATATTSGRNEQFF.

The sample holds many counts of this clonotype. The J gene is TRBJ2-2, the V gene TRBV5-1; D gene ambiguous. V was shortened by 3 bases and J by 5 bases, with 11 bases between the two germline ends. In germline, CDR1 is SGHRS, CDR2 YFSETQ. This CDR3 has 14 residues. CDR3 bases: TGCGCCAGCAGCTCGCGCACAGAAACCGGGGAGCTGTTTTTT. Translated, it gives CASSSRTETGELFF.

This clonotype appeared a few times. V usage is TRBV7-8 and J usage is TRBJ1-6; no clear D. Trimming took 5 bases from V and 6 from J, leaving 14 bases between them. The CDR3 covers 15 residues. CDR1 is SGHVS, CDR2 FQNEAQ, per germline. In nucleotides, the CDR3 is TGTGCCAGCAGCCGCCTAGGGCGTAGTAATTCACCCCTCCACTTT. Translating it yields CASSRLGRSNSPLHF.

This clonotype came up many times. A read error may account for a junction end that differs from germline. The V and J genes are TRBV5-1 and TRBJ2-5; maybe TRBD2 (6 bases). CDR3 length: 10 amino acids. Germline V gives CDR1 SGHRS, CDR2 YFSETQ. CDR3 sequence (DNA): TGTGCCAGCAGCGGGGAGACCCAGTACTTC. This encodes CASSGETQYF.

In this sample, this clonotype turned up a few times. The chain employs TRBV7-3 and TRBJ2-3, with a tentative D call TRBD2 (6 bases). V was trimmed by 2 bases and J by 2 bases, leaving 11 bases between them. The CDR3 spans 15 residues. Germline V gene sequence: CDR1 SGHTA, CDR2 FQGTGA. As DNA, the CDR3 is TGTGCCAGCAGCTTACGAGGGGACTTCACAGATACGCAGTATTTT. The encoded protein is CASSLRGDFTDTQYF.

This clonotype has at least ten counts. The V gene is TRBV27, the J gene TRBJ1-2; 9 nucleotides match TRBD1. The CDR3 extends over 14 amino acids. V lost 9 bases to trimming and J lost 0 bases; unmatched junction nucleotides: 5. Germline V gene data show CDR1 as MNHEY and CDR2 as SMNVEV (reference sequence). The CDR3 sequence: CASSTGGANYGYTF. The CDR3 DNA reads TGTGCCAGTAGTACAGGGGGCGCTAACTATGGCTACACCTTC.

This clonotype was observed at least ten times. The chain couples TRBV19 to TRBJ1-5, with TRBD1 matching over 7 bases. The CDR3 loop spans 17 amino acids. CDR1 LNHDA and CDR2 SQIVND come from the germline V gene (reference sequence). The J segment lost 7 bases and the V segment lost 3 bases, leaving 15 bases of the junction unmatched. The CDR3 here is CASSIYGQARQGQPQHF. In DNA, the CDR3 is TGTGCCAGTAGTATCTACGGACAGGCCAGACAGGGACAGCCCCAGCATTTT.

This clonotype showed up many times. The rearrangement uses TRBV19 and TRBJ2-3, with TRBD2 matching over 7 bases. Germline lookup yields CDR1 LNHDA and CDR2 SQIVND (reference sequence). This CDR3 contains 15 residues. The V gene end was trimmed by 5 bases and the J gene end by 2 bases; junction bases not matched to a gene: 7. This CDR3 is CASSPLAVVTDTQYF. CDR3 bases: TGTGCCAGTAGTCCGCTAGCGGTAGTCACAGATACGCAGTATTTT.

CDR3 nucleotide sequence: TGTGCCAGTAGTCCCGACGGGGTGAACACTGAAGCTTTCTTT. Translated: CASSPDGVNTEAFF. The chain joins TRBV19 to TRBJ1-1; D is ambiguous. Trimming took off 5 bases at V and 0 bases at J, with 10 bases between the two ends. The CDR3 has 14 residues. CDR1 and CDR2 from the germline V gene are LNHDA and SQIVND (reference sequence).

This clonotype was counted many times. The rearrangement links TRBV6-1 to TRBJ1-1, with D perhaps matching TRBD1 (6 bases). The length of the CDR3 is 15 residues. V lost 0 bases to trimming and J lost 0 bases, with 8 bases between them. CDR1 and CDR2 (germline): MNHNS, SASEGT. The CDR3 sequence is CASSEAWGLNTEAFF. The CDR3 region has the DNA TGTGCCAGCAGTGAAGCGTGGGGGCTGAACACTGAAGCTTTCTTT.